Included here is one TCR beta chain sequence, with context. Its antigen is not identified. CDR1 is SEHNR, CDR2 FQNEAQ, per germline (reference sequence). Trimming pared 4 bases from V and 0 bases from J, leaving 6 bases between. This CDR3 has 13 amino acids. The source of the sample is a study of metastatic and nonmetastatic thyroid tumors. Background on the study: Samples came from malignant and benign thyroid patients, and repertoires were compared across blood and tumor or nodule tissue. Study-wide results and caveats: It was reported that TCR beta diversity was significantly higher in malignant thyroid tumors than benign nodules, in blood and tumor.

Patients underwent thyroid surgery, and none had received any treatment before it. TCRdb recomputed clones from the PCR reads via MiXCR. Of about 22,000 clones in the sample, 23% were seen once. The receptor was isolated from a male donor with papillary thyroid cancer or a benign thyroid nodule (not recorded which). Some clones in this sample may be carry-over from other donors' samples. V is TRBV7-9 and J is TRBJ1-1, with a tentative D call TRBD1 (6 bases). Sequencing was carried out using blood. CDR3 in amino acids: CASSWTVNTEAFF. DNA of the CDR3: TGTGCCAGCAGCTGGACAGTGAACACTGAAGCTTTCTTT. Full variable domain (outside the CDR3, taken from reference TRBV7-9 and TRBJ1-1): DTGVSQNPRHKITKRGQNVTFRCDPISEHNRLYWYRQTLGQGPEFLTYFQNEAQLEKSRLLSDRFSAERPKGSFSTLEIQRTEQGDSAMYLCASSWTVNTEAFFGQGTRLTVV.